This T cell receptor (beta chain) came from a study of cytomegalovirus exposure and HLA in healthy donors. Study summary: The Caucasian-associated ancestry cluster contained 81% of the roughly 400 genotyped donors. The study's findings and limits: Reports described diagnosis of cytomegalovirus status by the classifier as highly specific and sensitive. As was reported, the HLA-A and HLA-B alleles of most subjects were accurately predicted from TCR beta sequences. A later analysis found common viral pathogens apparently linked to several of the most significant clusters.

On this clone itself: Its target is not known.

This PCR relied on a set of 60 Vbeta primers and 13 Jbeta primers. The repertoire was sequenced with immunoSEQ multiplex PCR; TCRdb's copy has only in-frame clones and lacks some. The repertoire holds around 170,000 clones, with roughly 80% as singletons. Sequenced input: PBMCs. This TCR was sampled from a man aged 35 to 55 in good health and CMV-seropositive.

CDR3 sequence (DNA): TGTGCCAGCTACGGGGGTCCAAGGGAGACCCAGTACTTC. Protein sequence: CASYGGPRETQYF. V and J are TRBV6-5 and TRBJ2-5; D perhaps matches TRBD2 (6 bases). Trimming removed 8 bases from V and 5 bases from J, with 15 bases in between. CDR3 length equals 13 residues. Germline V gene sequence: CDR1 MNHEY, CDR2 SVGAGI.